These 25 T cell receptor beta chains came from one sample sequenced in a study of control samples from healthy donors and cancer patients. TCRdb's table, derived via immunoSEQ multiplex PCR, lists solely in-frame clones and lacks some. The repertoire includes approximately 230,000 clones, around 80% of them detected once, and 10% to 15% sits in the top ten. Material for sequencing was PBMCs. The origin of the receptors is an older woman with lung cancer.

This chain connects TRBV12-5 to TRBJ1-4; 10 bases line up with TRBD1. This CDR3 region has 16 residues. After removal of 5 bases from V and 0 bases from J, the junction contained 3 bases not matched to a gene. Germline V gene sequence: CDR1 LGHNT, CDR2 FRNRAP. CDR3 loop: CASGAGQGATNEKLFF. CDR3 DNA: TGTGCTAGTGGTGCCGGACAGGGGGCAACTAATGAAAAACTGTTTTTT.

The chain couples TRBV6-1 to TRBJ2-2; TRBD1 agrees at 8 bases. The CDR3 covers 20 residues. Germline-derived CDR1 and CDR2 are MNHNS and SASEGT. Losses at the gene ends were 0 bases for V and 1 base for J; bases not matched to a gene: 13. As DNA, the CDR3 is TGTGCCAGCAGTGAAGCCCCGGGACAGGCTTTGGGTTGGAACACCGGGGAGCTGTTTTTT. This gives the protein CASSEAPGQALGWNTGELFF.

The CDR3 spells CASSSGTFSYNEQFF. CDR3 sequence (DNA): TGTGCCAGCAGCTCCGGGACTTTCTCCTACAATGAGCAGTTCTTC. This chain joins TRBV5-8 and TRBJ2-1, with a tentative D call TRBD2 (6 bases). Germline V gene data show CDR1 as SGHTS and CDR2 as YDEGEE. The CDR3 covers 15 residues. V was shortened by 3 bases and J by 0 bases, with 10 bases between the two germline ends. Full variable domain (remainder filled in from reference TRBV5-8 and TRBJ2-1): EAGVTQSPTHLIKTRGQQATLRCSPISGHTSVYWYQQALGLGLQFLLWYDEGEERNRGNFPPRFSGRQFPNYSSELNVNALELEDSALYLCASSSGTFSYNEQFFGPGTRLTVL.

This sequence joins TRBV28 and TRBJ1-2; D is possibly TRBD1 (6 bases). Germline V gene data show CDR1 as MDHEN and CDR2 as SYDVKM. This CDR3 region has 15 residues. V gave up 6 bases and J gave up 8 bases, with 22 bases separating them. CDR3 amino acids: CASRVTLGGAKGYTF. DNA for the CDR3: TGTGCCAGCAGGGTCACCCTGGGGGGGGCGAAGGGCTACACCTTC.

The rearrangement uses TRBV29-1 and TRBJ1-5; perhaps TRBD1 as D (5 bases). Germline CDR1 is SQVTM and CDR2 is ANQGSEA. Trimming removed 4 bases from V and 3 bases from J, with 10 bases in between. CDR3 length: 13 amino acids. The CDR3 reads CSVGKGDNQPQHF. The CDR3, as DNA: TGCAGCGTTGGGAAAGGGGACAATCAGCCCCAGCATTTT.

The J gene is TRBJ2-1, the V gene TRBV5-5; tentative D call: TRBD2 (5 bases). V lost 2 bases to trimming and J lost 3 bases, with 21 bases between them. The CDR3 has 18 amino acids. CDR1 is SGHKS, CDR2 YYEKEE, per germline (reference sequence). The CDR3 here is CASSFFPRGSRNYNEQFF. CDR3 sequence (DNA): TGTGCCAGCAGCTTTTTCCCCCGAGGGTCTAGGAACTACAATGAGCAGTTCTTC.

The chain carries TRBV18 and TRBJ1-1, with 8 bases lining up with TRBD1. The CDR3 loop spans 12 amino acids. Germline loops: CDR1 KGHSH, CDR2 LQKENI. The trim removed 2 bases at V and 11 bases at J, leaving 4 bases unmatched. DNA for the CDR3: TGTGCCAGCTCACCAAGACAGGGGAGGGCTTTCTTT. Protein sequence: CASSPRQGRAFF.

V gene TRBV6-5 combines with J gene TRBJ1-2; weak D call: TRBD1 (6 bases). Germline V gene sequence: CDR1 MNHEY, CDR2 SVGAGI. V was shortened by 6 bases and J by 3 bases, with 17 bases between the two germline ends. This CDR3 is 15 amino acids long. The CDR3 sequence is CASRKTRGGDYGYTF. DNA for the CDR3: TGTGCCAGCAGGAAAACCAGGGGCGGCGACTATGGCTACACCTTC.

This sequence joins TRBV7-2 and TRBJ2-1; possible D gene TRBD1, 6 bases. V lost 1 base and J 15 bases, leaving 16 bases between the germline ends. The CDR3 sequence is 13 residues long. Germline V gene lookup returns CDR1 SGHTA and CDR2 FQGNSA. CDR3 sequence (DNA): TGTGCCAGCAGCTTAGACCCGTCCAGGGGCTTGTTCTTC. As protein: CASSLDPSRGLFF.

The V call is TRBV28, the J call TRBJ1-4, with D uncertain. This CDR3 is built from 15 residues. With 5 bases removed from V and 0 bases from J, the gap between germline ends came to 10 bases. Per the germline V gene, CDR1 is MDHEN and CDR2 is SYDVKM. The CDR3 loop is CASSPDKSTNEKLFF. The CDR3 bases are TGTGCCAGCAGTCCAGACAAATCAACTAATGAAAAACTGTTTTTT. Full variable domain (rest looked up from reference TRBV28 and TRBJ1-4): DVKVTQSSRYLVKRTGEKVFLECVQDMDHENMFWYRQDPGLGLRLIYFSYDVKMKEKGDIPEGYSVSREKKERFSLILESASTNQTSMYLCASSPDKSTNEKLFFGSGTQLSVL.

This clone was observed once. This chain connects TRBV9 to TRBJ1-4, with no clear D. Germline values: CDR1 SGDLS, CDR2 YYNGEE. The CDR3 extends over 14 amino acids. V was clipped by 3 bases and J by 8 bases, with 14 bases between them. The CDR3 region is CASSAGLLVEKLFF. CDR3 nucleotides: TGTGCCAGCAGCGCAGGACTGCTCGTGGAAAAACTGTTTTTT.

This rearrangement joins TRBV28 to TRBJ1-2; D is uncertain. Germline lookup yields CDR1 MDHEN and CDR2 SYDVKM. The CDR3 contains 15 residues. V was clipped by 1 base and J by 0 bases, with 9 bases between them. CDR3 sequence reads: CASSLSSLPNYGYTF. The CDR3 coding sequence is TGTGCCAGCAGTTTATCCTCTCTTCCTAACTATGGCTACACCTTC.

V is TRBV7-9 and J is TRBJ2-7; a weak D match, TRBD1 (6 bases). The germline V gene has CDR1 SEHNR and CDR2 FQNEAQ (reference sequence). V lost 4 bases to trimming and J lost 1 base, with 11 bases between them. The CDR3 is 14 amino acids. The CDR3, as DNA: TGTGCCAGCAGCTCCACAGGGCGTTCCTACGAGCAGTACTTC. It yields the protein CASSSTGRSYEQYF. The full variable domain, in which reference TRBV7-9 and TRBJ2-7 provide the parts outside the CDR3, is DTGVSQNPRHKITKRGQNVTFRCDPISEHNRLYWYRQTLGQGPEFLTYFQNEAQLEKSRLLSDRFSAERPKGSFSTLEIQRTEQGDSAMYLCASSSTGRSYEQYFGPGTRLTVT.

The count of this clone is one. V is TRBV5-1 and J is TRBJ2-7, with D perhaps TRBD1 (5 bases). V lost 0 bases and J lost 2, with 9 bases in between. Germline V gives CDR1 SGHRS, CDR2 YFSETQ. CDR3 length equals 14 residues. As DNA, the CDR3 is TGCGCCAGCAGCTTGGGGACACTGACCTACGAGCAGTACTTC. Residues: CASSLGTLTYEQYF.

CDR3 in DNA: TGTGCCAGTAGCCAGGGTAGGGCCACAGGAGCTTTCTTT. Residues: CASSQGRATGAFF. The V call is TRBV19, the J call TRBJ1-1; possibly TRBD1 for D (5 bases). The CDR3 runs to 13 residues. CDR1 and CDR2 (germline): LNHDA, SQIVND (reference sequence). Trimming pared 6 bases from V and 10 bases from J, leaving 18 bases between. The variable domain in full, completed from reference TRBV19 and TRBJ1-1, reads DGGITQSPKYLFRKEGQNVTLSCEQNLNHDAMYWYRQDPGQGLRLIYYSQIVNDFQKGDIAEGYSVSREKKESFPLTVTSAQKNPTAFYLCASSQGRATGAFFGQGTRLTVV.

The chain has TRBV5-1 and TRBJ2-5; D gene unclear. This CDR3 has 14 amino acids. V was pared by 0 bases and J by 1 base, with 7 bases between. Germline V gene sequence: CDR1 SGHRS, CDR2 YFSETQ. The DNA for the CDR3 is TGCGCCAGCAGCTTGGCGACTTCCCAAGAGACCCAGTACTTC. It yields the protein CASSLATSQETQYF. Full variable domain (rest looked up from reference TRBV5-1 and TRBJ2-5): KAGVTQTPRYLIKTRGQQVTLSCSPISGHRSVSWYQQTPGQGLQFLFEYFSETQRNKGNFPGRFSGRQFSNSRSEMNVSTLELGDSALYLCASSLATSQETQYFGPGTRLLVL.

The V and J genes are TRBV3-1 (or the pseudogene TRBV3-2) and TRBJ1-5; D uncertain. Germline CDR1 and CDR2: LGHDT and YNNKEL (reference sequence). V dropped 1 base and J dropped 3 bases, with 7 bases sitting between them. The CDR3 covers 14 residues. The CDR3 reads CASSQVGINQPQHF. In DNA, the CDR3 is TGTGCCAGCAGCCAAGTGGGCATCAATCAGCCCCAGCATTTT.

This clone has just one count. The CDR3 is CASSLAGRPEETQYF. In nucleotides, the CDR3 is TGCGCCAGCAGCTTGGCCGGGAGGCCGGAAGAGACCCAGTACTTC. The gene calls are TRBV5-1 and TRBJ2-5; 7 nucleotides align to TRBD2. The CDR3 covers 15 residues. Trimming cost V 0 bases and J 3 bases; bases outside gene matches: 5. Germline lookup yields CDR1 SGHRS and CDR2 YFSETQ.

The chain uses TRBV6-5 and TRBJ1-3; 8 bases map to TRBD1. There are 14 residues in the CDR3. With V trimmed by 5 bases and J by 8 bases, 8 bases remained unmatched. CDR1 is MNHEY, CDR2 SVGAGI, per germline. CDR3 region: CASSLTTGADTIYF. The CDR3, as DNA: TGTGCCAGCAGTCTAACGACAGGGGCGGACACCATATATTTT.

CDR3 residues: CASSSTDRAGRGAFF. The DNA of the CDR3 is TGTGCCAGCAGCTCGACGGACAGGGCCGGTAGGGGGGCTTTCTTT. The chain is built from TRBV7-9 and TRBJ1-1; 8 bases are shared with TRBD1. Germline values: CDR1 SEHNR, CDR2 FQNEAQ (reference sequence). With V trimmed by 4 bases and J by 11 bases, 15 bases remained unmatched. CDR3 length equals 15 residues.

The chain uses TRBV2 and TRBJ1-2; D not resolved. Germline-derived CDR1 and CDR2 are SNHLY and FYNNEI. The length of the CDR3 is 14 residues. The germline V and J ends were trimmed by 6 bases and 2 bases, with 13 bases remaining between them. The CDR3 protein is CASSGGPSNYGYTF. The DNA for the CDR3 is TGTGCCAGCAGCGGCGGACCTTCAAACTATGGCTACACCTTC.

The rearrangement joins TRBV5-4 to TRBJ1-1, with a weak D call TRBD1 (6 bases). Germline V gene lookup returns CDR1 SGHNT and CDR2 YYREEE (reference sequence). V was clipped by 0 bases and J by 2 bases, with 11 bases between them. The length of the CDR3 is 15 residues. The CDR3 loop is CASSLAEGGNTEAFF. CDR3 sequence (DNA): TGTGCCAGCAGCTTGGCCGAGGGGGGCAACACTGAAGCTTTCTTT.

This chain links TRBV6-1 with TRBJ2-7; no definite D call. Germline-derived CDR1 and CDR2 are MNHNS and SASEGT. The CDR3 loop spans 13 amino acids. V was shortened by 4 bases and J by 2 bases, with 9 bases between the two germline ends. The CDR3 protein is CASSVALAYEQYF. The CDR3 DNA reads as TGTGCCAGCAGTGTAGCCTTGGCCTACGAGCAGTACTTC.

The V gene is TRBV28, the J gene TRBJ1-5; no clear D. This CDR3 spans 12 amino acids. Trimming cost V 3 bases and J 5 bases, with 5 bases left between them. CDR1 is MDHEN and CDR2 is SYDVKM in the germline V gene. The CDR3 loop reads CASSFRYQPQHF. The CDR3, as DNA: TGTGCCAGCAGTTTCCGGTATCAGCCCCAGCATTTT.

The chain combines TRBV19 with TRBJ1-5; tentative D call: TRBD1 (5 bases). V shed 9 bases and J shed 3 bases, with 9 bases lying between them. CDR1 and CDR2 from the germline V gene are LNHDA and SQIVND (reference sequence). The CDR3 has 12 amino acids. The CDR3 protein is CASRGANQPQHF. In DNA form, the CDR3 reads TGTGCCAGCAGAGGGGCCAATCAGCCCCAGCATTTT.